The 5 T cell receptor beta chains below all came from one sample that was sequenced in a study of T-cell reconstitution after alpha-beta-depleted transplantation in children. TCRbeta library construction was performed incorporating unique molecular identifiers. TCRdb analysed the PCR reads with MiXCR anew, one entry per CDR3 protein. This sample carries approximately 980,000 distinct CDR3 sequences, 25% to 35% of them seen once, and the ten largest clones take roughly 31%. The sample consisted of PBMCs, mostly from graft donor cells, taken 360 days after TCRalphabeta/CD19-depleted stem cell transplant. Receptors originate from a boy in the first two years of life who had a stem cell transplant for SCID, so the T cells may come from the graft donor.

V usage is TRBV11-3 and J usage is TRBJ2-7; 7 nucleotides match TRBD1. Germline trimming cut 1 base from V and 5 bases from J; bases unmatched to any gene: 8. CDR1 is SGHNT, CDR2 YENEEA, per germline. The CDR3 consists of 15 residues. The CDR3 sequence: CASSLGEGGNDEQYF. CDR3 nucleotides: TGTGCCAGCAGCTTAGGGGAAGGGGGCAACGACGAGCAGTACTTC.

This clonotype has a handful of counts. This chain connects TRBV5-6 to TRBJ2-1; 9 nucleotides line up with TRBD1. Germline V lookup: CDR1 SGHDT, CDR2 YYEEEE. The CDR3 consists of 15 residues. With V trimmed by 4 bases and J by 4 bases, 6 bases remained unmatched. Here the CDR3 DNA reads TGTGCCAGCAGCCATTCCGGACAGGGGTACAATGAGCAGTTCTTC. It encodes CASSHSGQGYNEQFF.

The chain recombines TRBV4-1 with TRBJ1-1, with D perhaps TRBD1 (5 bases). The CDR3 contains 18 residues. V lost 1 base and J 1 base, leaving 19 bases between the germline ends. Germline V gene lookup returns CDR1 MGHRA and CDR2 YSYEKL. CDR3 nucleotides: TGCGCCAGCAGCCAAGCTCCGAGAGACAGCCGGCCGAACACTGAAGCTTTCTTT. It is translated as CASSQAPRDSRPNTEAFF.

This clonotype was observed a handful of times. The chain combines TRBV28 with TRBJ2-7; 15 bases align to TRBD2. CDR3 size: 15 residues. The germline CDR1 and CDR2 sequences are MDHEN and SYDVKM. The V gene end was trimmed by 5 bases and the J gene end by 5 bases; junction bases not matched to a gene: 4. DNA for the CDR3: TGTGCCAGCAGTCGGACTAGCGGGGGGGCTCACGAGCAGTACTTC. This codes for CASSRTSGGAHEQYF.

This rearrangement joins TRBV5-1 to TRBJ1-1; no clear D gene. Per the germline V gene, CDR1 is SGHRS and CDR2 is YFSETQ. The ends were cut back, 5 bases at V and 1 base at J, with 12 bases in the middle. This CDR3 is built from 14 residues. DNA for the CDR3: TGCGCCAGCAGTCTATCGTACCAGAACACTGAAGCTTTCTTT. It specifies CASSLSYQNTEAFF.